There are a few counts of the clone carrying this TCR beta chain. The V gene lost 1 base and the J gene lost 4 bases, with 10 bases spanning the gap. Per the germline V gene, CDR1 is GTSNPN and CDR2 is SVGIG (reference sequence). CDR3 size: 14 residues. Here immunoSEQ multiplex PCR was the method, and the copy in TCRdb shows in-frame clones only, minus some. This table holds about 290,000 clones, roughly 89% found once. The data were taken from a study of blood T cell repertoires in COVID-19. Two negative PCRs, clearance, or symptom resolution characterized the recovered Cohort 3 donors. The receptor was isolated from a woman between 35 and 50 years old who had recovered from COVID-19. This sequence joins TRBV30 and TRBJ2-2; no firm D call. Sequencing used PBMCs or T cells enriched from blood (not recorded which). CDR3 sequence: CAWSAQHGTGELFF. CDR3 DNA sequence: TGTGCCTGGAGTGCCCAACATGGCACCGGGGAGCTGTTTTTT.